This T cell receptor (beta chain) emerged from a study of blood T cell repertoires in COVID-19. Across the study: The analysed material was cDNA or gDNA that came from T cells, B-cell-depleted T cells, or PBMCs.

In the study's own analysis: Nucleated cell counts were estimated from reference gene primer amplification. The protocol was immunoSEQ multiplex PCR, while the TCRdb copy is restricted to in-frame clones and leaves out a portion. D and trimming come from the DNA, and the V and J calls and clone size come from that table. Seen here are tens of thousands of clones, more than 70% observed once, and the top ten hold roughly 1.5%. Germline CDR1 and CDR2: SEHNR and FQNEAQ (reference sequence). The CDR3 covers 15 residues. With 4 bases removed from V and 7 bases from J, the gap between germline ends came to 16 bases.

The J gene is TRBJ2-2, the V gene TRBV7-9; tentatively, D is TRBD1 (6 bases). Sequenced input: peripheral blood. The origin of this receptor is a human donor in a cohort sampled during active COVID-19. CDR3 sequence: CASSSRGLSGGELFF. The CDR3 DNA reads TGTGCCAGCAGCTCCAGGGGTCTTTCCGGCGGGGAGCTGTTTTTT.